Below are 27 T cell receptor beta chains sequenced from a single sample in a study of T-cell memory formation after mild COVID-19. TCRdb redid the calling of the 5' RACE reads with MiXCR, one entry per CDR3 protein. Of 300,000 to 400,000 distinct CDR3 sequences detected, approximately 12% appear once; the ten largest clones hold about a fifth. The sequenced material came from PBMCs or a T cell subset sorted from them (not recorded which). The receptor source for this set is a man between 18 and 35 years old who had mild COVID-19 (a few samples of this study predate the infection). Cell type and time point are not known.

This clonotype has a count of ten or more. The CDR3 reads CASSPLRETQYF. CDR3 sequence (DNA): TGTGCCAGCAGCCCACTACGGGAGACCCAGTACTTC. This chain connects TRBV5-6 to TRBJ2-5; D gene uncertain. Trimming took off 4 bases at V and 5 bases at J, with 9 bases between the two ends. The germline gives CDR1 SGHDT, CDR2 YYEEEE. The CDR3 is 12 amino acids.

The sample holds many counts of this clonotype. The chain couples TRBV18 to TRBJ2-7, with D possibly TRBD1 on 6 matching bases. This CDR3 is built from 12 residues. Trimming took off 5 bases at V and 4 bases at J, with 9 bases between the two ends. Germline-derived CDR1 and CDR2 are KGHSH and LQKENI. In DNA form, the CDR3 reads TGTGCCAGCTCAACGGACAGTTACGAGCAGTACTTC. Amino acid sequence: CASSTDSYEQYF.

This clonotype was seen only a few times. The chain joins TRBV5-1 to TRBJ2-5; 7 nucleotides align to TRBD2. The V segment lost 6 bases and the J segment 4 bases; nucleotides outside the gene matches: 6. There are 13 residues in the CDR3. CDR1 SGHRS and CDR2 YFSETQ come from the germline V gene. The CDR3 DNA sequence: TGCGCCAGCACCACCCCGGGGGGAGAGACCCAGTACTTC. It is translated as CASTTPGGETQYF.

The V gene is TRBV3-1, the J gene TRBJ2-7, with 7 bases that match TRBD1. The V gene end was trimmed by 6 bases and the J gene end by 2 bases; junction bases not matched to a gene: 10. The CDR3 runs 15 residues. Germline assignment: CDR1 LGHDT and CDR2 YNNKEL (reference sequence). The DNA of the CDR3 is TGTGCCAGCAGTAAGACAGGGCTTGACACCTACGAGCAGTACTTC. Amino acids: CASSKTGLDTYEQYF.

The rearrangement links TRBV4-1 to TRBJ2-5; 7 bases map to TRBD2. Trimming at V came to 1 base and at J to 4 bases, leaving 9 bases not matched to a gene. This CDR3 region has 16 residues. Germline V gene lookup returns CDR1 MGHRA and CDR2 YSYEKL. The CDR3 DNA reads TGCGCCAGCAGCCAAGTTGTAGGGAGGGAAACAGAGACCCAGTACTTC. Protein product: CASSQVVGRETETQYF.

This clonotype was counted many times. This chain connects TRBV20-1 to TRBJ2-2; 8 nucleotides match TRBD2. CDR1 is DFQATT, CDR2 SNEGSKA, per germline (reference sequence). The CDR3 sequence is 15 residues long. J lost 0 bases, V lost 0 bases, and 0 bases had no gene match. CDR3 amino acids: CSARERGANTGELFF. CDR3 DNA: TGCAGTGCTAGAGAGCGGGGGGCGAACACCGGGGAGCTGTTTTTT.

V usage is TRBV20-1 and J usage is TRBJ2-5, with D maybe TRBD2 (6 bases). There are 14 residues in the CDR3. Deletions cut 5 bases from V and 6 bases from J, with 19 bases between. The V gene's germline CDR1 is DFQATT and CDR2 SNEGSKA (reference sequence). CDR3 protein: CSADTGLASQTQYF. In DNA form, the CDR3 reads TGCAGTGCTGATACGGGACTCGCAAGTCAGACCCAGTACTTC.

The chain uses TRBV5-4 and TRBJ2-1; D might be TRBD1 (5 bases). The CDR3 runs 14 residues. CDR1 SGHNT and CDR2 YYREEE come from the germline V gene (reference sequence). Trimming removed 2 bases from V and 7 bases from J, with 13 bases in between. In DNA, the CDR3 is TGTGCCAGCAGCTTTGGTCCAGGGTGGAATGAGCAGTTCTTC. As protein: CASSFGPGWNEQFF.

This clonotype was detected a few times. The gene calls are TRBV9 and TRBJ2-1, with D tentatively TRBD2 (6 bases). The CDR3 is 15 residues long. CDR1 is SGDLS and CDR2 is YYNGEE in the germline V gene. V was clipped by 2 bases and J by 2 bases, with 11 bases between them. The CDR3 spells CASSVTGDAYNEQFF. The CDR3 region has the DNA TGTGCCAGCAGCGTGACGGGGGACGCCTACAATGAGCAGTTCTTC.

This clonotype occurred a few times. The V and J genes are TRBV20-1 and TRBJ2-3; 8 bases are a match to TRBD2. This CDR3 has 15 residues. The trim removed 4 bases at V and 1 base at J, leaving 7 bases unmatched. Germline V gene lookup returns CDR1 DFQATT and CDR2 SNEGSKA (reference sequence). The CDR3 loop is CSATPGGARTDTQYF. The CDR3 bases are TGCAGTGCTACCCCGGGGGGGGCCCGCACAGATACGCAGTATTTT.

Only a few counts were recorded for this clonotype. V and J are TRBV27 and TRBJ2-2; D perhaps matches TRBD2 (5 bases). Looked up from germline, CDR1 is MNHEY and CDR2 is SMNVEV (reference sequence). This CDR3 contains 14 residues. Trimming cost V 5 bases and J 0 bases, with 7 bases left between them. The CDR3 DNA sequence: TGTGCCAGCAGTCCCGGGACGAACACCGGGGAGCTGTTTTTT. Its protein product is CASSPGTNTGELFF.

In this sample, this clonotype turned up a few times. This chain joins TRBV12-3 or TRBV12-4 and TRBJ2-1; the D is unclear. The germline V and J ends were trimmed by 4 bases and 6 bases, with 13 bases remaining between them. The CDR3 spans 14 residues. DNA of the CDR3: TGTGCCAGCAGTTCTACGTTGGGATCCAATGAGCAGTTCTTC. Protein sequence: CASSSTLGSNEQFF.

The table lists this clonotype with many counts. V and J are TRBV5-1 and TRBJ2-5; D possibly matches TRBD1 or TRBD2 (5 bases each). The CDR3 has 15 amino acids. The germline V and J ends were trimmed by 0 bases and 1 base, with 10 bases remaining between them. Looked up from germline, CDR1 is SGHRS and CDR2 is YFSETQ. CDR3 amino acids: CASSLAGTSQETQYF. CDR3 coding DNA: TGCGCCAGCAGCTTGGCGGGGACGTCCCAAGAGACCCAGTACTTC.

The table lists this clonotype with many counts. The gene calls are TRBV5-6 and TRBJ2-7, with D unclear. Trimming stripped 0 bases from V and 1 base from J, with 8 bases between. The germline V gene encodes CDR1 SGHDT and CDR2 YYEEEE. CDR3 length equals 14 residues. In DNA, the CDR3 is TGTGCCAGCAGCTTGGGTCTCAAGTCCTACGAGCAGTACGTC. This encodes CASSLGLKSYEQYV.

This clonotype was counted only a few times. The chain is built from TRBV29-1 and TRBJ2-3, with 7 bases fitting TRBD1. The CDR3 consists of 12 residues. V was clipped by 4 bases and J by 3 bases; unmatched bases: 1. Germline V gene data show CDR1 as SQVTM and CDR2 as ANQGSEA. The CDR3, as DNA: TGCAGCGTTGGCAGGGGGACAGATACGCAGTATTTT. Residues: CSVGRGTDTQYF.

This chain links TRBV4-1 with TRBJ2-7; D tentatively fits TRBD1 or TRBD2 (5 bases each). Between the trimmed V and J ends, which lost 1 base and 2 bases, there was a span of 12 bases. Looked up from germline, CDR1 is MGHRA and CDR2 is YSYEKL. This CDR3 is built from 15 residues. CDR3 DNA sequence: TGCGCCAGCAGCCAAGGGACGGGGACCACCTACGAGCAGTACTTC. Encoded protein: CASSQGTGTTYEQYF.

The V call is TRBV20-1, the J call TRBJ2-1; 9 bases match TRBD1. Germline V gives CDR1 DFQATT, CDR2 SNEGSKA (reference sequence). The CDR3 runs to 13 residues. V lost 6 bases and J lost 5; bases outside the gene matches: 5. CDR3 bases: TGCAGTGCCAGGACAGGGGTTGACAATGAGCAGTTCTTC. It encodes CSARTGVDNEQFF.

This clonotype was recorded a few times. The chain uses TRBV5-1 and TRBJ1-2; possible D gene TRBD1, 6 bases. Trimming stripped 3 bases from V and 8 bases from J, with 14 bases between. This CDR3 is 13 amino acids long. Germline-derived CDR1 and CDR2 are SGHRS and YFSETQ. The CDR3 DNA is TGCGCCAGCAGCTGGGGGCAGGGTGAAGGCTACACCTTC. Translated, it gives CASSWGQGEGYTF.

This clonotype has a handful of counts. The chain links TRBV6-6 to TRBJ1-5; 10 bases agree with TRBD1. The CDR3 totals 14 residues. J lost 7 bases, V lost 7 bases, and 7 bases had no gene match. Germline CDR1 MNHNY, CDR2 SVGAGI (reference sequence). The CDR3 region is CASTRTGGGQPQHF. The CDR3 DNA sequence: TGTGCCAGCACCCGGACAGGGGGGGGACAGCCCCAGCATTTT.

The V and J genes are TRBV7-9 and TRBJ2-6, with unresolved D. Germline V gives CDR1 SEHNR, CDR2 FQNEAQ (reference sequence). V shed 0 bases and J shed 8 bases, with 5 bases lying between them. The CDR3 is 13 amino acids. In nucleotides, the CDR3 is TGTGCCAGCAGCTTAGCCCCCCCCAACGTCCTGACTTTC. This codes for CASSLAPPNVLTF.

The chain joins TRBV4-1 to TRBJ2-2; perhaps TRBD1 as D (8 bases). In germline, CDR1 is MGHRA, CDR2 YSYEKL. CDR3 length: 18 amino acids. The ends were cut back, 5 bases at V and 6 bases at J, with 25 bases in the middle. CDR3: CASSSSPPGGGGAGELFF. CDR3 DNA sequence: TGCGCCAGCAGCTCAAGTCCCCCAGGGGGCGGGGGCGCCGGGGAGCTGTTTTTT.

Ten or more counts support this clonotype. J is TRBJ2-7 and V is TRBV14, with TRBD2 matching over 9 bases. The CDR3 runs 16 residues. From germline, CDR1 is SGHDN and CDR2 FVKESK. V lost 0 bases to trimming and J lost 3 bases; unmatched junction nucleotides: 6. The CDR3 loop reads CASSQEKRGERYEQYV. DNA of the CDR3: TGTGCCAGCAGCCAAGAGAAGCGGGGGGAACGCTACGAGCAGTACGTC.

In this sample, this clonotype turned up a few times. This sequence joins TRBV7-9 and TRBJ2-1; maybe TRBD2 (6 bases). The CDR3 length is 17 residues. The V end was cut by 1 base, the J end by 2 bases, with 15 bases between. Germline lookup yields CDR1 SEHNR and CDR2 FQNEAQ (reference sequence). The CDR3 nucleotides are TGTGCCAGCAGCTTAGTGGCGGGACTCGGGACCTACAATGAGCAGTTCTTC. It is translated as CASSLVAGLGTYNEQFF.

In this sample, this clonotype turned up many times. J is TRBJ2-7 and V is TRBV7-2; TRBD2 agrees at 7 bases. The CDR3 is made up of 13 amino acids. In germline, CDR1 is SGHTA, CDR2 FQGNSA. J lost 3 bases, V lost 1 base, and 0 bases had no gene match. Written as DNA, the CDR3 is TGTGCCAGCAGCTTAGGGGGGGGCTACGAGCAGTACTTC. Amino acid sequence: CASSLGGGYEQYF.

This clonotype was detected only a few times. The chain employs TRBV12-3 or TRBV12-4 and TRBJ2-3; 7 bases line up with TRBD1. The CDR3 spans 16 residues. V lost 3 bases to trimming and J lost 7 bases; unmatched junction nucleotides: 13. CDR3 region: CASSLGQTQHGNTQYF. In DNA, the CDR3 is TGTGCCAGCAGTTTGGGACAGACTCAACATGGGAATACGCAGTATTTT.

This clonotype was observed many times. The V and J genes are TRBV10-3 and TRBJ2-1, with TRBD2 matching 10 bases. The CDR3 has 16 amino acids. V lost 2 bases to trimming and J lost 4 bases; unmatched junction nucleotides: 5. Germline values: CDR1 ENHRY, CDR2 SYGVKD. The CDR3 here is CAISEPERGGYNEQFF. DNA for the CDR3: TGTGCCATCAGTGAGCCCGAGCGGGGGGGGTACAATGAGCAGTTCTTC.

This clonotype appeared a few times. The chain employs TRBV30 and TRBJ2-3, with unresolved D. V was cut by 1 base and J by 4 bases, with 12 bases left in between. The CDR3 length is 14 residues. The germline CDR1 and CDR2 sequences are GTSNPN and SVGIG (reference sequence). Here the CDR3 DNA reads TGTGCCTGGAGTGCCCTGGGTAGGTCAGATACGCAGTATTTT. Residues: CAWSALGRSDTQYF.